What follows are 3 T cell receptor beta chains derived from one specimen sequenced in a study of identical twins. TCRdb called the 5' RACE reads again in MiXCR, with one record for every CDR3 protein. The sample holds around 690,000 distinct CDR3 sequences, less than 25% seen once. This sample also belongs to another study, concerning T cells expressing NK-cell markers.

The sequencing input was PBMCs. Receptors originate from a woman aged 18-29 years in good health.

This clonotype was found a few times. The chain has TRBV15 and TRBJ2-7; D is possibly TRBD1 (5 bases). This CDR3 has 15 residues. Germline CDR1 reads LNHNV; CDR2 reads YYDKDF (reference sequence). The germline V and J ends were trimmed by 0 bases and 2 bases, with 11 bases remaining between them. This CDR3 reads CATSRDGTGTYEQYF. In DNA, the CDR3 is TGTGCCACCAGCAGAGATGGCACAGGCACCTACGAGCAGTACTTC.

The gene calls are TRBV10-3 and TRBJ2-5, with TRBD2 as a possible D gene (5 bases). V lost 4 bases and J lost 1, with 7 bases in between. Germline values: CDR1 ENHRY, CDR2 SYGVKD. This CDR3 region has 13 residues. The DNA of the CDR3 is TGTGCCATCAGTGGACGGGGCCAAGAGACCCAGTACTTC. This sequence encodes CAISGRGQETQYF.

This clonotype came up a few times. The junction and the germline gene differ at one end; a read error may be behind it. CDR3 sequence: CSVQERLAEYGYTF. The CDR3 DNA is TGCAGCGTTCAAGAACGCCTGGCTGAATATGGCTACACCTTC. The chain employs TRBV29-1 and TRBJ1-2; no firm D call. Per germline, CDR1 SQVTM and CDR2 ANQGSEA. The CDR3 is made up of 14 amino acids.